Below are 12 T cell receptor beta chains sequenced from a single sample in a study of shared clonotypes between healthy human individuals. Some clones are missing from TCRdb's copy, which holds only in-frame ones; the method was immunoSEQ multiplex PCR. The sample comprises about 1.9 million clones, 90% to 95% of which are singletons, and over 1.5% rests with the top ten. Selected positively for CCR7 and CD45RO-negative, naive CD8 cells excluded terminally differentiated effector memory CD45RA+ cells. Sequencing was carried out using naive CD8+ T cells from PBMCs. The receptors originated from a young man in good health. Some clones in this sample may be carry-over from other donors' samples.

This clone was seen a single time. V and J are TRBV7-3 and TRBJ2-3; D gene ambiguous. Trimming removed 2 bases at V and 5 bases at J, with 8 bases between. The CDR3 has 13 residues. The V gene's germline CDR1 is SGHTA and CDR2 FQGTGA. The CDR3 DNA follows: TGTGCCAGCAGCTTACTCTTAGGAGATACGCAGTATTTT. Its translation: CASSLLLGDTQYF.

A note on this clone: Other nucleotide sequences from this sample produce the same CDR3. The chain links TRBV27 to TRBJ2-7; D is unresolved. This CDR3 has 11 amino acids. V shed 3 bases and J shed 6 bases, with 6 bases lying between them. CDR1 and CDR2 from the germline V gene are MNHEY and SMNVEV (reference sequence). This CDR3 reads CASSFFGEQYF. In DNA, the CDR3 is TGTGCCAGCAGTTTTTTCGGCGAGCAGTACTTC.

This chain joins TRBV9 and TRBJ2-7; 10 bases fit TRBD2. Germline V gene sequence: CDR1 SGDLS, CDR2 YYNGEE. The CDR3 is 15 residues long. Trimming removed 3 bases from V and 7 bases from J; junction bases left unmatched: 10. The CDR3 loop is CASSGTSGQGSEQYF. The CDR3 DNA sequence: TGTGCCAGCAGCGGGACTAGCGGCCAGGGGTCGGAGCAGTACTTC.

This clone was detected only once. V is TRBV11-2 and J is TRBJ2-7, with D possibly matching TRBD2 (5 bases). CDR3 size: 14 residues. Trimming pared 5 bases from V and 4 bases from J, leaving 15 bases between. Germline V CDR1 and CDR2: SGHAT, FQNNGV. CDR3 sequence reads: CASSPDWGSYEQYF. The CDR3 DNA reads as TGTGCCAGCAGCCCGGACTGGGGATCTTACGAGCAGTACTTC.

The J gene is TRBJ2-7, the V gene TRBV15, with D tentatively TRBD2 (5 bases). The CDR3 is 16 amino acids. Germline V lookup: CDR1 LNHNV, CDR2 YYDKDF (reference sequence). V shed 0 bases and J shed 0 bases, with 12 bases lying between them. This CDR3 reads CATSRDDGESSYEQYF. The CDR3 coding sequence is TGTGCCACCAGCAGAGATGACGGGGAGAGCTCCTACGAGCAGTACTTC.

Comments on this clone: Other DNA sequences in the same sample also yield this CDR3. The gene calls are TRBV5-6 and TRBJ2-2; D ambiguous. This CDR3 has 14 amino acids. CDR1 is SGHDT and CDR2 is YYEEEE in the germline V gene. V dropped 0 bases and J dropped 2 bases, with 5 bases sitting between them. CDR3 nucleotides: TGTGCCAGCAGCTTGGAAGCCAACACCGGGGAGCTGTTTTTT. This sequence encodes CASSLEANTGELFF.

This clone was seen a few times. The J gene is TRBJ1-1, the V gene TRBV5-1, with D possibly TRBD1 on 6 matching bases. V was shortened by 2 bases and J by 1 base, with 9 bases between the two germline ends. The CDR3 extends over 14 amino acids. Per germline, CDR1 SGHRS and CDR2 YFSETQ. In nucleotides, the CDR3 is TGCGCCAGCAGCTTTGGCAGGGGGAACACTGAAGCTTTCTTT. It specifies CASSFGRGNTEAFF.

The rearrangement links TRBV28 to TRBJ1-3; no firm D call. Germline CDR1 MDHEN, CDR2 SYDVKM. The CDR3 consists of 15 residues. Deletions cut 6 bases from V and 0 bases from J, with 12 bases between. In DNA, the CDR3 is TGTGCCAGCAGACAGACGTCTAGCTCTGGAAACACCATATATTTT. Translation gives CASRQTSSSGNTIYF.

This clone was seen a few times. The chain is built from TRBV4-1 and TRBJ1-1; D possibly corresponds to TRBD1 (5 bases). This CDR3 has 15 residues. In germline, CDR1 is MGHRA, CDR2 YSYEKL. V was trimmed by 1 base and J by 6 bases, leaving 15 bases between them. The chain's CDR3 is CASSQVGIRGAEAFF. CDR3 nucleotide sequence: TGCGCCAGCAGCCAAGTAGGAATTCGGGGGGCTGAAGCTTTCTTT.

This chain links TRBV11-2 with TRBJ2-1; possible D gene TRBD2, 7 bases. The CDR3 consists of 16 residues. Germline CDR1 and CDR2: SGHAT and FQNNGV. Trimming removed 5 bases from V and 4 bases from J, with 18 bases in between. CDR3 nucleotides: TGTGCCAGCAGCCAATTTAGGGGGAGGGCGTACAATGAGCAGTTCTTC. Translated, it gives CASSQFRGRAYNEQFF.

This chain uses TRBV7-8 with TRBJ2-7; D may be TRBD2 (5 bases). The CDR3 has 11 residues. CDR1 and CDR2 from the germline V gene are SGHVS and FQNEAQ. Trimming removed 7 bases from V and 2 bases from J, with 6 bases in between. The CDR3 DNA reads TGTGCCAGCACCGGGACCTACGAGCAGTACTTC. It yields the protein CASTGTYEQYF.

Worth noting for this clone: Other DNA variants within this sample encode the same CDR3. The rearrangement joins TRBV5-1 to TRBJ2-1, with D perhaps being TRBD1 or TRBD2 (6 bases each). The germline V and J ends were trimmed by 0 bases and 7 bases, with 14 bases remaining between them. The CDR3 length is 15 residues. In germline, CDR1 is SGHRS, CDR2 YFSETQ. CDR3 loop: CASSLGTGAYNEQFF. Here the CDR3 DNA reads TGCGCCAGCAGCTTGGGAACGGGGGCTTATAATGAGCAGTTCTTC.